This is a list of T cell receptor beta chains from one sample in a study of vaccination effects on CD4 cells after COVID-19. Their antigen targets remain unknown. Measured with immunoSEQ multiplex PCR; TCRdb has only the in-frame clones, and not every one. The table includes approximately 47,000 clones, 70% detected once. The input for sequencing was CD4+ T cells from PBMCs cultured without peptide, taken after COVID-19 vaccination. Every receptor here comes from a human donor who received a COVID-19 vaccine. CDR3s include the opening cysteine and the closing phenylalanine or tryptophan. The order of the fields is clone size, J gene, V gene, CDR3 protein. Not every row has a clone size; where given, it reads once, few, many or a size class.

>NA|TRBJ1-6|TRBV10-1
CVSSEDGWDSPLHF
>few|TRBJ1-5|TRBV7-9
CASSSGLGQPQHF
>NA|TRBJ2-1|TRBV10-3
CAISPGGQGTYNEQFF
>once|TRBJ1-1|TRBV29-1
CSVGGIRDTEAFF
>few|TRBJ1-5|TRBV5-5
CASSLAGTLSNQPQHF
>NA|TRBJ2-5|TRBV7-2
CASSLRIGGWRETQYF
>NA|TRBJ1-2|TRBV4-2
CASSHVETNYGYTF
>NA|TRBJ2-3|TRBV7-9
CASSPNTWRGLSTDTQYF
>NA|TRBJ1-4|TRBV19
CASSIVRTGNEKLFF
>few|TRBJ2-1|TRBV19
CASSSSLLNNEQFF
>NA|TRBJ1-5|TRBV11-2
CASSLGALGQPQHF
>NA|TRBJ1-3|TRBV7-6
CASSLASLVRAGNTIYF
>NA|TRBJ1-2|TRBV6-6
CASRNRVNYGYTF
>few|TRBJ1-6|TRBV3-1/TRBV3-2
CASSQAGRGNSPLHF
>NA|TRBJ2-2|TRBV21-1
CATPKGYTGELFF
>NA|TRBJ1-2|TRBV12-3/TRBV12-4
CASSLGRGRGYTF
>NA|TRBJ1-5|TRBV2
CASSREWSNQPQHF
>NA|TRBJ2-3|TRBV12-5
CASGLGLAGTTDTQYF
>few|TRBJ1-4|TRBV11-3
CASSSQGGKLFF
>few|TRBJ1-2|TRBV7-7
CATPVDSIYGYTF
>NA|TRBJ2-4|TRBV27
CASSLEVLAKNIQYF
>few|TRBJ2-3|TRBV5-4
CASSLLAGGPGTDTQYF
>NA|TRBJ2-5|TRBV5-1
CASSGTGLGEQYF
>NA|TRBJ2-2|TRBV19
CASSIKGATGELFF
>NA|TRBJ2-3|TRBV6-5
CASRAPSTDTQYF
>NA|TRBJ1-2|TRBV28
CASSLGTGKGYTF
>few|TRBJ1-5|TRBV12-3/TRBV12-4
CASSRQSLQPQHF
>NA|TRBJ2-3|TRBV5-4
CASSQGGHITDTQYF